This TCR beta chain was documented in a study of cytomegalovirus exposure and HLA in healthy donors. Whole-study findings and limits: Several of the most significant clusters were apparently associated with common viral pathogens in a later analysis.

The CDR3 spans 16 residues. Trimming stripped 4 bases from V and 2 bases from J, with 15 bases between. CDR1 and CDR2 (germline): MNHNS, SASEGT. Regarding this clone: Its antigen is undetermined.

The PCR had 60 Vbeta and 13 Jbeta primers. Data came from immunoSEQ multiplex PCR; TCRdb stores just in-frame clones and leaves some out. The table has roughly 150,000 clones, 75% seen once. Sequenced: PBMCs. This TCR came from a woman in her forties or fifties in good health and CMV-seropositive. V gene TRBV6-1 combines with J gene TRBJ1-5; a possible D gene is TRBD1 (5 bases). The CDR3: CASSGNQGVGNQPQHF. The CDR3 DNA follows: TGTGCCAGCAGTGGAAACCAGGGTGTTGGCAATCAGCCCCAGCATTTT.